The present T cell receptor (beta chain) was sequenced within a study of OX40 agonist ivuxolimab in advanced cancers. Overall study: Dose-escalation patients were diagnosed with hepatocellular carcinoma, melanoma, renal cell cancer or head and neck cancer.

TCRdb's table, derived via immunoSEQ multiplex PCR, lists solely in-frame clones and lacks some. The sample comprises under 90,000 clones, about nine tenths of which are singletons, and less than 2% rests with the top ten. V was trimmed by 4 bases and J by 4 bases, leaving 14 bases between them. Germline CDR1 and CDR2: MNHEY and SMNVEV (reference sequence). The CDR3 covers 15 residues. Sample: CD4+ or CD8+ T cells sorted from blood, taken in a trial of the OX40 agonist ivuxolimab. The TCR originated in an adult with an advanced solid tumor such as melanoma, head and neck, liver or kidney cancer. The rearrangement joins TRBV27 to TRBJ2-1, with unresolved D. The DNA of the CDR3 is TGTGCCAGCAGTTCCCCTGAGTCAGGATACAATGAGCAGTTCTTC. Its translation is CASSSPESGYNEQFF.